These 21 T cell receptor beta chains originate from one sample sequenced in a study of early T cells in non-severe SARS-CoV-2 infection (dated by TCRdb to the early 2020s). Libraries came from 5' RACE. The data were produced on a NextSeq 500. Using fastp at Q25 and MiXCR, TCRdb reprocessed the public reads and kept productive beta chains. All rows with the same CDR3 protein become a single entry with the most common DNA and genes. The sample profile shows 70,000 to 85,000 distinct CDR3 sequences; roughly 12% of them were found once. About 2.7% of the sample comes from the top ten. Source material: whole blood. The receptor source for this set is an adult who was a healthcare worker with PCR-confirmed SARS-CoV-2 infection or an uninfected control (not recorded which).

This clonotype has just a few counts. The CDR3 is CASSSRSVAGAPMYF. Written as DNA, the CDR3 is TGTGCCAGCAGCTCAAGATCCGTCGCGGGAGCCCCGATGTATTTT. The chain combines TRBV14 with TRBJ2-3; 7 bases are a match to TRBD2. Germline assignment: CDR1 SGHDN and CDR2 FVKESK. The ends lost 5 bases at V and 14 bases at J; junction bases unmatched: 19. The CDR3 loop spans 15 amino acids.

This clonotype was found a few times. The rearrangement uses TRBV4-2 and TRBJ2-1; D is undetermined. CDR3 length: 17 amino acids. Germline CDR1 is LGHNA and CDR2 is YNFKEQ. V was trimmed by 0 bases and J by 0 bases, leaving 12 bases between them. The CDR3 DNA reads as TGTGCCAGCAGCCAAGAGATCAGCAGGCTCTCCTACAATGAGCAGTTCTTC. This sequence encodes CASSQEISRLSYNEQFF.

Many counts were recorded for this clonotype. The V and J genes are TRBV4-1 and TRBJ2-3; 10 bases align to TRBD2. Germline CDR1 and CDR2: MGHRA and YSYEKL. The junction had 6 bases not matched to a gene; V was cut back by 2 bases and J by 7 bases. This CDR3 is 15 amino acids long. CDR3 residues: CASSQLGLAKNTQYF. DNA of the CDR3: TGCGCCAGCAGCCAACTGGGACTAGCGAAAAATACGCAGTATTTT.

The CDR3 DNA sequence: TGTGCCAGCAGCCAAAGCGGGCGGTCCGAGCAGTACTTC. Protein: CASSQSGRSEQYF. This chain links TRBV7-3 with TRBJ2-7; D possibly corresponds to TRBD2 (6 bases). The V and J ends lost 5 bases and 6 bases respectively, with 14 bases between them. Germline V gene sequence: CDR1 SGHTA, CDR2 FQGTGA. The CDR3 is 13 residues long.

Concerning this clonotype: It is unclear where the CDR3 begins or ends on the DNA, so no DNA is shown, and the CDR3 is as TCRdb lists it. This chain links TRBV19 with TRBJ2-7; TRBD1, the D gene given by the table, was not confirmed from the DNA. The germline V gene has CDR1 LNHDA and CDR2 SQIVND (reference sequence). The CDR3 is 13 amino acids long, termini counted. Here the CDR3 reads CASTSAGDYEQYF.

In its sample, this clonotype was seen a few times. This chain links TRBV4-2 with TRBJ2-3; TRBD2 aligns across 8 bases. The germline CDR1 and CDR2 sequences are LGHNA and YNFKEQ. The length of the CDR3 is 15 residues. The V gene end was trimmed by 1 base and the J gene end by 5 bases; junction bases not matched to a gene: 5. The CDR3 protein is CASSQGGLAGDTQYF. The CDR3 nucleotides read TGTGCCAGCAGCCAAGGAGGACTAGCAGGAGATACGCAGTATTTT.

This chain uses TRBV19 with TRBJ2-3; tentative D call: TRBD2 (6 bases). The CDR3 consists of 15 residues. Germline CDR1 LNHDA, CDR2 SQIVND (reference sequence). V was clipped by 6 bases and J by 4 bases, with 17 bases between them. The CDR3 DNA is TGTGCCAGTAGCAGTGGGGGGAGGAGCGCAGATACGCAGTATTTT. The encoded protein is CASSSGGRSADTQYF.

This clonotype showed up just a few times. V and J are TRBV5-1 and TRBJ1-4; D is ambiguous. Trimming removed 4 bases from V and 7 bases from J, with 14 bases in between. From germline, CDR1 is SGHRS and CDR2 YFSETQ. CDR3 length: 14 amino acids. This CDR3 is CASSVSMAAEKLFF. CDR3 sequence (DNA): TGCGCCAGCAGCGTCTCAATGGCCGCTGAAAAACTGTTTTTT.

This chain connects TRBV7-3 to TRBJ2-1; 9 positions agree with TRBD1. CDR1 is SGHTA and CDR2 is FQGTGA in the germline V gene. The CDR3 is 16 amino acids. Germline trimming cut 4 bases from V and 6 bases from J; bases unmatched to any gene: 10. For the CDR3, the DNA is TGTGCCAGCAGCTCCCCAGGACAGGGGAAAGTCAATGAGCAGTTCTTC. Protein product: CASSSPGQGKVNEQFF.

A few counts support this clonotype. The chain combines TRBV27 with TRBJ1-5; D unresolved. Trimming removed 5 bases at V and 1 base at J, with 12 bases between. This CDR3 is built from 15 residues. Germline-derived CDR1 and CDR2 are MNHEY and SMNVEV (reference sequence). Here the CDR3 DNA reads TGTGCCAGCAGTAATGAGGGTACAAGCAATCAGCCCCAGCATTTT. It codes for CASSNEGTSNQPQHF.

J is TRBJ2-1 and V is TRBV7-3; 14 nucleotides line up with TRBD2. Germline-derived CDR1 and CDR2 are SGHTA and FQGTGA. The CDR3 runs to 15 residues. With V trimmed by 3 bases and J by 9 bases, 4 bases remained unmatched. CDR3 amino acids: CASSLTGLAGAEQFF. The CDR3 DNA reads as TGTGCCAGCAGCTTGACGGGACTAGCGGGAGCTGAGCAGTTCTTC.

The chain combines TRBV20-1 with TRBJ2-1, with D unclear. Germline V gives CDR1 DFQATT, CDR2 SNEGSKA (reference sequence). Deletions cut 0 bases from V and 0 bases from J, with 9 bases between. CDR3 length: 15 residues. CDR3 coding DNA: TGCAGTGCTAGAGAAAGAGAGACCTCCTACAATGAGCAGTTCTTC. The encoded protein is CSARERETSYNEQFF.

In its sample, this clonotype was seen a few times. The gene calls are TRBV28 and TRBJ2-6; D might be TRBD1 (6 bases). Trimming pared 4 bases from V and 0 bases from J, leaving 13 bases between. Germline V gene data show CDR1 as MDHEN and CDR2 as SYDVKM. CDR3 length: 17 residues. This CDR3 is CASSSSTGLSGANVLTF. The CDR3 DNA is TGTGCCAGCAGTTCGTCGACAGGCCTCTCTGGGGCCAACGTCCTGACTTTC.

The V and J genes are TRBV15 and TRBJ2-7, with D perhaps matching TRBD1 (5 bases). Trimming left V 4 bases short and J 0 bases short, with 7 bases between. CDR3 length: 13 amino acids. Germline V gene lookup returns CDR1 LNHNV and CDR2 YYDKDF (reference sequence). This CDR3 is CATSIDSSYEQYF. The DNA for the CDR3 is TGTGCCACCAGCATAGACAGCTCCTACGAGCAGTACTTC.

The chain employs TRBV20-1 and TRBJ2-5; no reliable D call. The V gene's germline CDR1 is DFQATT and CDR2 SNEGSKA (reference sequence). There are 13 residues in the CDR3. Deletions cut 7 bases from V and 9 bases from J, with 21 bases between. The CDR3 coding sequence is TGCAGTGTCGCCCCCCAGGACCGACCGTCCCAGTACTTC. As protein: CSVAPQDRPSQYF.

This clonotype came up many times. V usage is TRBV11-3 and J usage is TRBJ1-2; D unclear. Trimming shortened V by 5 bases and J by 2 bases, and 9 bases separated the two germline ends. Germline CDR1 SGHNT, CDR2 YENEEA. The CDR3 loop spans 13 amino acids. The CDR3 DNA reads TGTGCCAGCAGCCCTACAGCCAACTATGGCTACACCTTC. It codes for CASSPTANYGYTF.

This clonotype has just a few counts. The V call is TRBV2, the J call TRBJ1-1, with D possibly TRBD1 on 5 matching bases. From germline, CDR1 is SNHLY and CDR2 FYNNEI. CDR3 size: 14 residues. V was shortened by 7 bases and J by 4 bases, with 16 bases between the two germline ends. This chain's CDR3 is CASISEAGGTEAFF. CDR3 bases: TGTGCCAGCATCAGTGAGGCGGGGGGCACTGAAGCTTTCTTT.

There are many counts of this clonotype. The genes are TRBV27 and TRBJ1-6; D gene uncertain. From germline, CDR1 is MNHEY and CDR2 SMNVEV (reference sequence). The CDR3 consists of 12 residues. The ends were cut back, 3 bases at V and 3 bases at J, with 0 bases in the middle. The CDR3 here is CASSFYNSPLHF. The CDR3 DNA reads TGTGCCAGCAGTTTCTATAATTCACCCCTCCACTTT.

This clonotype came up many times. The chain employs TRBV11-2 and TRBJ2-7; 7 bases agree with TRBD1. V shed 5 bases and J 6 bases; nucleotides not matched to a gene: 7. Germline CDR1 is SGHAT and CDR2 is FQNNGV. CDR3 length equals 13 residues. The CDR3 coding sequence is TGTGCCAGCAGCCCGGGACAGCCGCGCGAGCAGTACTTC. Protein sequence: CASSPGQPREQYF. Full variable domain (missing parts from reference TRBV11-2 and TRBJ2-7): EAGVAQSPRYKIIEKRQSVAFWCNPISGHATLYWYQQILGQGPKLLIQFQNNGVVDDSQLPKDRFSAERLKGVDSTLKIQPAKLEDSAVYLCASSPGQPREQYFGPGTRLTVT.

The CDR3 loop is CASSQAGSNTIYF. The CDR3, as DNA: TGTGCCAGCAGCCAGGCAGGGTCTAACACCATATATTTT. This chain links TRBV14 with TRBJ1-3; tentatively, D is TRBD1 (5 bases). Trimming took 3 bases from V and 7 from J, leaving 10 bases between them. Looked up from germline, CDR1 is SGHDN and CDR2 is FVKESK. The CDR3 consists of 13 residues.

This clonotype has a count of ten or more. This rearrangement joins TRBV20-1 to TRBJ2-7; 12 nucleotides line up with TRBD2. V lost 0 bases, J lost 6 bases, and 9 bases stayed unmatched. The germline V gene encodes CDR1 DFQATT and CDR2 SNEGSKA (reference sequence). This CDR3 has 16 residues. This chain's CDR3 is CSARDPGLAGTVEQYF. In DNA form, the CDR3 reads TGCAGTGCTAGAGACCCCGGACTAGCGGGAACAGTCGAGCAGTACTTC.